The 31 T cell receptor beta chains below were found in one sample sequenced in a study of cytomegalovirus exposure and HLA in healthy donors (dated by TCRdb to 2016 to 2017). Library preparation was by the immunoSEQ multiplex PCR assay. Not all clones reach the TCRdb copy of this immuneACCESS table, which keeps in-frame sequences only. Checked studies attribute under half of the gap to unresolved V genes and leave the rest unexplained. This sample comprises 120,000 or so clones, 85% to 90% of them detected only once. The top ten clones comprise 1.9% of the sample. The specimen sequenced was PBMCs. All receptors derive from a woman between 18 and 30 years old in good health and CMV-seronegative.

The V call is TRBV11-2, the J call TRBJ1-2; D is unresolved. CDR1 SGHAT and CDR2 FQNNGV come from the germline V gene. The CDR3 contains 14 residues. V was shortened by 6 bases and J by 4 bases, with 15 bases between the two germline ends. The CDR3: CASRALLRGYGYTF. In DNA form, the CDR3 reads TGTGCCAGCAGGGCCCTCCTCCGCGGCTATGGCTACACCTTC.

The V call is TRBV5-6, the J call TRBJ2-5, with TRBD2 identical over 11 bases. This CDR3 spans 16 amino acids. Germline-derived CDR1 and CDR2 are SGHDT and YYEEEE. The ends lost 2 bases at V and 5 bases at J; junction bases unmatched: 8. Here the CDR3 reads CASSFIAGGGRETQYF. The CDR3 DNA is TGTGCCAGCAGCTTTATAGCGGGAGGGGGTCGGGAGACCCAGTACTTC.

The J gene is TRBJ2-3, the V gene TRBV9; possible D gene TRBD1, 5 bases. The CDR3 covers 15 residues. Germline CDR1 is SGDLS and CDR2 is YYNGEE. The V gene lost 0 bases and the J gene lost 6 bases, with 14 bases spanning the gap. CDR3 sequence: CASSVGVTPGDTQYF. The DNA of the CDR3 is TGTGCCAGCAGCGTAGGCGTCACTCCAGGGGATACGCAGTATTTT.

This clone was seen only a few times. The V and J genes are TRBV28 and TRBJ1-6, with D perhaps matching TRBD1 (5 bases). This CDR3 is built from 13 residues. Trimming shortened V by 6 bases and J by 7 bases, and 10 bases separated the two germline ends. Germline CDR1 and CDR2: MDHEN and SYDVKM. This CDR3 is CASSWGDNSPLHF. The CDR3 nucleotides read TGTGCCAGCAGCTGGGGGGACAATTCACCCCTCCACTTT.

The CDR3 sequence is CAISEVIAGGTDTQYF. The CDR3 bases are TGTGCCATCAGTGAGGTTATAGCGGGGGGCACAGATACGCAGTATTTT. The chain uses TRBV10-3 and TRBJ2-3, with 9 bases aligning to TRBD2. The CDR3 covers 16 residues. In germline, CDR1 is ENHRY, CDR2 SYGVKD. V shed 2 bases, J shed 1 base, and the junction held 4 bases outside the gene matches.

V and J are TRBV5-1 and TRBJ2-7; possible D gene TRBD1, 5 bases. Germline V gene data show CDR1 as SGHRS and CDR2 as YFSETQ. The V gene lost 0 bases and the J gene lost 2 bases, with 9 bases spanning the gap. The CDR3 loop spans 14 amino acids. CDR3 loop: CASSLGWGPYEQYF. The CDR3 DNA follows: TGCGCCAGCAGCTTGGGGTGGGGCCCCTACGAGCAGTACTTC.

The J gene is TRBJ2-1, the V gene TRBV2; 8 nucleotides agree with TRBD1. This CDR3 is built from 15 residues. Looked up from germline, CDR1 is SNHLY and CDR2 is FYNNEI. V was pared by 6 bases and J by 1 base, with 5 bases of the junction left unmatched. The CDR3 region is CASSADRGSYNEQFF. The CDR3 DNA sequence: TGTGCCAGCAGCGCCGACAGGGGATCCTACAATGAGCAGTTCTTC.

Here the CDR3 DNA reads TGTGCCAGCAGTTTGTGGGGACAGGAGACTGAAGCTTTCTTT. Translated, it gives CASSLWGQETEAFF. The V call is TRBV28, the J call TRBJ1-1, with 8 bases aligning to TRBD1. The CDR3 runs 14 residues. Germline V lookup: CDR1 MDHEN, CDR2 SYDVKM. V trimming: 3 bases; J trimming: 5 bases; junction bases outside the gene matches: 5.

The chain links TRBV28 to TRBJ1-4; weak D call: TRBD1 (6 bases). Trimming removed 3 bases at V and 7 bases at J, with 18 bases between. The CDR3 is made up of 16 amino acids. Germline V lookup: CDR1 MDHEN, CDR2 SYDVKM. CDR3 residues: CASSFPGGGRSEKLFF. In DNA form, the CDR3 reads TGTGCCAGCAGTTTCCCCGGCGGGGGGCGAAGTGAAAAACTGTTTTTT.

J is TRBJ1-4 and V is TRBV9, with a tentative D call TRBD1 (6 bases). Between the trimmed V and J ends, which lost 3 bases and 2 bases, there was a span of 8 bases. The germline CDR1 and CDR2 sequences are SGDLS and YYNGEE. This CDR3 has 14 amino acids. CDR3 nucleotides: TGTGCCAGCAGCGCCGACAGGACTAATGAAAAACTGTTTTTT. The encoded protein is CASSADRTNEKLFF.

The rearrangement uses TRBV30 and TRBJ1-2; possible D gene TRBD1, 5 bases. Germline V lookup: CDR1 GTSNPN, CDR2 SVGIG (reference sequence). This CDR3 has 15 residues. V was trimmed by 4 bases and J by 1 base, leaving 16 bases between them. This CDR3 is CAWMGGMRINYGYTF. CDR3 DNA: TGTGCCTGGATGGGGGGAATGAGGATTAACTATGGCTACACCTTC.

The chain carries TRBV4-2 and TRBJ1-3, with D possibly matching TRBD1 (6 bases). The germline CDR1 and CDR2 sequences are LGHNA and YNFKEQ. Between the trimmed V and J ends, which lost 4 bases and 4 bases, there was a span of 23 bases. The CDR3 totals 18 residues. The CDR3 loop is CASSRLTASGARGNTIYF. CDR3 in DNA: TGTGCCAGCAGCCGCCTAACGGCATCAGGGGCGAGGGGAAACACCATATATTTT.

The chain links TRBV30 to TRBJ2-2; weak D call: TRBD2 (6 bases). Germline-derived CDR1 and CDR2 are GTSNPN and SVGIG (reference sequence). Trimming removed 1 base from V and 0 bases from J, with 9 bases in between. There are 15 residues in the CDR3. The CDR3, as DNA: TGTGCCTGGAGTGGGGAGGCGGCGAACACCGGGGAGCTGTTTTTT. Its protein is CAWSGEAANTGELFF.

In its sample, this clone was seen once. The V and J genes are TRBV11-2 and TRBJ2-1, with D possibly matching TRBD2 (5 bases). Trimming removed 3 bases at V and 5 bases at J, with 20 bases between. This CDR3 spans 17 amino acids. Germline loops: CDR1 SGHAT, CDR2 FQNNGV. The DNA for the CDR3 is TGTGCCAGCAGCTTCCGCGGTATTGCTAGCAGAAACAATGAGCAGTTCTTC. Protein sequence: CASSFRGIASRNNEQFF.

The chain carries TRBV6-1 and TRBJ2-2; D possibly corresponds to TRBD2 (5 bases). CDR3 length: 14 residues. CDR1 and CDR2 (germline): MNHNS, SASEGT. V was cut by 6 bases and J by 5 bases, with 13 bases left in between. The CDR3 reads CASRRMPGTGELFF. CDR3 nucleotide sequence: TGTGCCAGCAGAAGGATGCCGGGGACCGGGGAGCTGTTTTTT.

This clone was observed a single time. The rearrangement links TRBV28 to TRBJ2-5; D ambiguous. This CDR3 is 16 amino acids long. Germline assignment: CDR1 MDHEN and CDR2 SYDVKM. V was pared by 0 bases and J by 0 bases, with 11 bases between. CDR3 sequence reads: CASSLWAVTYQETQYF. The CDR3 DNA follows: TGTGCCAGCAGTTTATGGGCAGTAACCTACCAAGAGACCCAGTACTTC.

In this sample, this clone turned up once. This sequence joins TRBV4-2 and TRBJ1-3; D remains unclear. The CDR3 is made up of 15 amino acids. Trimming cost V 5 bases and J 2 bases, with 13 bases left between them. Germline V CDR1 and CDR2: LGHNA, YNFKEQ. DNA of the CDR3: TGTGCCAGCAGCTACGACCAGGTGACTGGAAACACCATATATTTT. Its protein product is CASSYDQVTGNTIYF.

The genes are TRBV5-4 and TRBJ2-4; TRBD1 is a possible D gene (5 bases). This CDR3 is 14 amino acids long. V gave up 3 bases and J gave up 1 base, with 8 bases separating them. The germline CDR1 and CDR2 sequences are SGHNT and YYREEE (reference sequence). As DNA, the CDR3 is TGTGCCAGCAGCTCGCAGGGTGCCAAAAACATTCAGTACTTC. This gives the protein CASSSQGAKNIQYF.

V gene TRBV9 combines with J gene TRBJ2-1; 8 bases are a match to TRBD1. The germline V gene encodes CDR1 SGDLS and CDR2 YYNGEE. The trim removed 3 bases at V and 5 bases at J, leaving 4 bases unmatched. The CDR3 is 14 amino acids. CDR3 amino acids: CASSGGQGNNEQFF. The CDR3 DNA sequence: TGTGCCAGCAGCGGCGGACAGGGAAACAATGAGCAGTTCTTC.

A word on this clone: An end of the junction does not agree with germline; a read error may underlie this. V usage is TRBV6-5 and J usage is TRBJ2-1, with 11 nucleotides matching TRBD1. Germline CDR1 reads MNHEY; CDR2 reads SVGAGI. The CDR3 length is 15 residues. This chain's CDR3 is CASGYRDRGYNEQFF. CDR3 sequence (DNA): TGTGCCAGCGGTTACAGGGACAGGGGGTACAATGAGCAGTTCTTC.

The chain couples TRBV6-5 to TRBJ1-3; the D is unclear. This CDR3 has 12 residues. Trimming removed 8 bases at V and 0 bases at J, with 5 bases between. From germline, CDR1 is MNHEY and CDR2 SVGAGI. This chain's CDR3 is CASSNSGNTIYF. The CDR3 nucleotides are TGTGCCAGCTCAAACTCTGGAAACACCATATATTTT.

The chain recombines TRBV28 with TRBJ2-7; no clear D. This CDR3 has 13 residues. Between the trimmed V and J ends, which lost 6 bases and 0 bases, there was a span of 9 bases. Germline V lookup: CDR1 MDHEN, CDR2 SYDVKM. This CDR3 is CASRTGFSYEQYF. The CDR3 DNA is TGTGCCAGCAGGACCGGGTTCTCCTACGAGCAGTACTTC.

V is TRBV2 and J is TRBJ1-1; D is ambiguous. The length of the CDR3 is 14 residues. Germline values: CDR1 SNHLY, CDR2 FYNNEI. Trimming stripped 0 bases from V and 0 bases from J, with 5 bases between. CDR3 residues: CASSEAQMNTEAFF. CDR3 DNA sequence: TGTGCCAGCAGTGAAGCTCAGATGAACACTGAAGCTTTCTTT.

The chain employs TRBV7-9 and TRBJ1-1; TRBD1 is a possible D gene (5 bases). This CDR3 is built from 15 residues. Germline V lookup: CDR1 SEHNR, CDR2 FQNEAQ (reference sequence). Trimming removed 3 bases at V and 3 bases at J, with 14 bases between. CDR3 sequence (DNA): TGTGCCAGCAGCTTTCAGCAGGGCAGGTACACTGAAGCTTTCTTT. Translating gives CASSFQQGRYTEAFF.

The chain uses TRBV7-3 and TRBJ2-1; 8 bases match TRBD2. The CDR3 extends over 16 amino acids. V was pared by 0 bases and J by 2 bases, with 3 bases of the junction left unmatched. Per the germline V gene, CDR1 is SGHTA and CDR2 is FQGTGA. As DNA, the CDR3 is TGTGCCAGCAGCTTAACTAGCGGGATGACCTACAATGAGCAGTTCTTC. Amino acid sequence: CASSLTSGMTYNEQFF.

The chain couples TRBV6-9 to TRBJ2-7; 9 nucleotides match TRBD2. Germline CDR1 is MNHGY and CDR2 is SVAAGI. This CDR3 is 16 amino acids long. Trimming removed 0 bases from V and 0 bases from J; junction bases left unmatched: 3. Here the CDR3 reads CASSYSPAGGSYEQYF. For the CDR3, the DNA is TGTGCCAGCAGTTATTCCCCAGCGGGAGGCTCCTACGAGCAGTACTTC.

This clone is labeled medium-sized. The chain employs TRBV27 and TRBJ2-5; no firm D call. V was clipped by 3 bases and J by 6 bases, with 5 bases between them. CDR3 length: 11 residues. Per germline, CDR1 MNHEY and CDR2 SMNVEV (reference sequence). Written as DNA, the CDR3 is TGTGCCAGCAGTTTTCAGAAGACCCAGTACTTC. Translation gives CASSFQKTQYF.

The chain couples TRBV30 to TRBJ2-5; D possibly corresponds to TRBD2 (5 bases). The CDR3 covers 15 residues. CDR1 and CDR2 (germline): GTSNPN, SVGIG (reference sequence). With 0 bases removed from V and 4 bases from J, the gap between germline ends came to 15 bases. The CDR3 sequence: CAWSVSVRASETQYF. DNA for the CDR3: TGTGCCTGGAGTGTTTCGGTGCGGGCCTCAGAGACCCAGTACTTC. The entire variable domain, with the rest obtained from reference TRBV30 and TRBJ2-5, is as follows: SQTIHQWPATLVQPVGSPLSLECTVEGTSNPNLYWYRQAAGRGLQLLFYSVGIGQISSEVPQNLSASRPQDRQFILSSKKLLLSDSGFYLCAWSVSVRASETQYFGPGTRLLVL.

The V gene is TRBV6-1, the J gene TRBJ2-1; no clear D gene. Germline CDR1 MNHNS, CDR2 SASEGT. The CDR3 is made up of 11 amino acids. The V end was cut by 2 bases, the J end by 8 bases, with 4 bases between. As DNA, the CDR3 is TGTGCCAGCAGTGAACCTGATGAGCAGTTCTTC. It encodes CASSEPDEQFF.

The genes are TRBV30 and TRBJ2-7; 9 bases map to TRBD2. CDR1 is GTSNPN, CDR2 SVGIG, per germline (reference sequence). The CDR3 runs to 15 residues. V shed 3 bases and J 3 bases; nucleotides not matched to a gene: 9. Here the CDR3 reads CAWRRGGGGIYEQYF. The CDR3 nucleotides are TGTGCCTGGAGGCGGGGGGGAGGCGGGATCTACGAGCAGTACTTC. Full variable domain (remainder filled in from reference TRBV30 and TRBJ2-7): SQTIHQWPATLVQPVGSPLSLECTVEGTSNPNLYWYRQAAGRGLQLLFYSVGIGQISSEVPQNLSASRPQDRQFILSSKKLLLSDSGFYLCAWRRGGGGIYEQYFGPGTRLTVT.

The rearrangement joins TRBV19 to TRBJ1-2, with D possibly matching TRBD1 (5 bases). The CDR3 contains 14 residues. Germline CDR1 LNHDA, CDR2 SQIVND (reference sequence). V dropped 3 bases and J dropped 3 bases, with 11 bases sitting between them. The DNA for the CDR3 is TGTGCCAGTAGTATGCAGGGATGGGACTATGGCTACACCTTC. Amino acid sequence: CASSMQGWDYGYTF.